The clone carrying this T cell receptor (beta chain) occurred a few times. Its antigen is not identified. This sample is drawn from a study of early stage breast cancer tumors. Study-level background: Average read coverage per sample was roughly 9.7-fold.

V lost 1 base to trimming and J lost 2 bases, with 7 bases between them. Germline CDR1 and CDR2: SGHTA and FQGNSA. This CDR3 is built from 14 residues. General study points: Most shared enriched TCRB sequences were commonly generated ones. Compared with adjacent normal breast tissue, tumors showed 2 to 3-fold greater T cell density and higher clonality.

Each sample had two DNA replicates, 0.45 to 0.65 ug blood or about 1.5 ug tissue. Some clones are missing from TCRdb's copy, which holds only in-frame ones; the method was immunoSEQ multiplex PCR. The table includes tens of thousands of clones, approximately 70% detected once. V is TRBV7-2 and J is TRBJ2-3, with D unclear. This TCR was recovered from a person aged 35-50 years with breast cancer. Input material: blood. CDR3 sequence: CASSLGWYTDTQYF. CDR3 coding DNA: TGTGCCAGCAGCTTAGGCTGGTACACAGATACGCAGTATTTT.